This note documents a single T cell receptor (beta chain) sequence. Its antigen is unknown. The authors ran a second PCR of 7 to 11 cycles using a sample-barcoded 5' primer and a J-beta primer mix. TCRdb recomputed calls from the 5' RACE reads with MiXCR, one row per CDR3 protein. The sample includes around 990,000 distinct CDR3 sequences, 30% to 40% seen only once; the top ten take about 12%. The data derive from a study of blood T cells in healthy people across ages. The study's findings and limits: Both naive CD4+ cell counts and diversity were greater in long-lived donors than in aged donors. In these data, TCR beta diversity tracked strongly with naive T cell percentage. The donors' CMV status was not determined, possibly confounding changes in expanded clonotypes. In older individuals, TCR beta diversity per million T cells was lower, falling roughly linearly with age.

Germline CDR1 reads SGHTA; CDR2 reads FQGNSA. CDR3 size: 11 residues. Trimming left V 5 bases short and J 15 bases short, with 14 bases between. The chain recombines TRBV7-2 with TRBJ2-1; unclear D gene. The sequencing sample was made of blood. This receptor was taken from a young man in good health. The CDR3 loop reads CASSETHLGFF. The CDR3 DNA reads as TGTGCCAGCAGCGAGACACACTTAGGGTTCTTC.